This passage covers 6 T cell receptor beta chains from one sample sequenced in a study of cytomegalovirus exposure and HLA in healthy donors. The PCR employed 60 Vbeta primers together with 13 Jbeta primers. Assay: immunoSEQ multiplex PCR; the TCRdb copy retains only in-frame clones and omits some. The repertoire holds 65,000 to 90,000 clones, with more than 70% as singletons. The sample consisted of PBMCs. Source of these receptors: a woman between 40 and 55 years old in good health and CMV-seropositive.

This clone was counted only a few times. V usage is TRBV6-5 and J usage is TRBJ1-1; no clear D gene. From germline, CDR1 is MNHEY and CDR2 SVGAGI. The CDR3 runs 16 residues. The ends were cut back, 2 bases at V and 4 bases at J, with 17 bases in the middle. CDR3 coding DNA: TGTGCCAGCAGTTACATGGGATTCGGGAAATCCACTGAAGCTTTCTTT. Translating it yields CASSYMGFGKSTEAFF.

The chain recombines TRBV5-1 with TRBJ1-1; D might be TRBD1 (6 bases). V was shortened by 1 base and J by 1 base, with 14 bases between the two germline ends. Germline V gene sequence: CDR1 SGHRS, CDR2 YFSETQ. The CDR3 has 16 amino acids. The CDR3 nucleotides read TGCGCCAGCAGCTTGTTGGCAGGGGCCGAGAACACTGAAGCTTTCTTT. Protein product: CASSLLAGAENTEAFF.

This clone was seen just once. The CDR3, as DNA: TGTGCCAGCAGCTTATTCGGGTACACAGATACGCAGTATTTT. This sequence encodes CASSLFGYTDTQYF. The rearrangement uses TRBV7-9 and TRBJ2-3; D not certain. This CDR3 is built from 14 residues. Germline CDR1 reads SEHNR; CDR2 reads FQNEAQ (reference sequence). The V end was cut by 2 bases, the J end by 2 bases, with 8 bases between.

The gene calls are TRBV7-2 and TRBJ1-4; D is unclear. CDR3 length: 13 amino acids. V was shortened by 5 bases and J by 3 bases, with 7 bases between the two germline ends. CDR1 SGHTA and CDR2 FQGNSA come from the germline V gene. The CDR3 protein is CASSRGSNEKLFF. DNA of the CDR3: TGTGCCAGCAGCCGCGGATCTAATGAAAAACTGTTTTTT.

V gene TRBV5-1 combines with J gene TRBJ1-6, with 8 positions matching TRBD1. This CDR3 spans 17 amino acids. V shed 2 bases and J 9 bases; nucleotides not matched to a gene: 13. Looked up from germline, CDR1 is SGHRS and CDR2 is YFSETQ. CDR3 amino acids: CASSFGTGLAGGSPLHF. In DNA form, the CDR3 reads TGCGCCAGCAGCTTCGGGACAGGTCTCGCCGGGGGTTCACCCCTCCACTTT.

This clone was seen once. The chain combines TRBV6-1 with TRBJ1-4, with D tentatively TRBD1 (5 bases). V was trimmed by 5 bases and J by 0 bases, leaving 10 bases between them. This CDR3 is 15 amino acids long. Germline V gene lookup returns CDR1 MNHNS and CDR2 SASEGT. The CDR3 region has the DNA TGTGCCAGCAGTAAGGGGACTGCAACTAATGAAAAACTGTTTTTT. Translation: CASSKGTATNEKLFF.